Shown below are 17 T cell receptor beta chains from a single sample sequenced in a study of response to subunit inactivated influenza vaccine. TCRdb re-called the RT-PCR reads with MiXCR, one entry per CDR3 protein. This table holds roughly 460,000 distinct CDR3 sequences, about 10% found once. The sample was PBMCs from blood, taken 40 to 50 days after vaccination. All receptors derive from a man in his fifties who received an inactivated influenza vaccine.

At least ten counts were recorded for this clonotype. This chain joins TRBV12-3 or TRBV12-4 and TRBJ1-3; no clear D. The V and J ends lost 6 bases and 0 bases respectively, with 6 bases between them. The CDR3 is 13 residues long. The CDR3 is CASSSHSGNTIYF. The CDR3 nucleotides are TGTGCCAGCAGCTCCCACTCTGGAAACACCATATATTTT.

The chain recombines TRBV6-5 with TRBJ2-1; 9 bases match TRBD2. This CDR3 has 15 amino acids. V was clipped by 3 bases and J by 10 bases; unmatched bases: 10. Germline V gives CDR1 MNHEY, CDR2 SVGAGI. DNA for the CDR3: TGTGCCAGCAGTTATCAGGGGACTAGCCCGTCCGAGCAGTTCTTC. Translating it yields CASSYQGTSPSEQFF.

This clonotype was picked up a small number of times. This chain uses TRBV24-1 with TRBJ2-7; TRBD2 matches at 8 bases. This CDR3 is 15 amino acids long. Unmatched junction bases numbered 13, after V lost 9 bases and J lost 4 bases. Germline V gene sequence: CDR1 KGHDR, CDR2 SFDVKD. The DNA of the CDR3 is TGTGCCACCGATTACAAAAGCGGGAGTAGTTACGAGCAGTACTTC. This encodes CATDYKSGSSYEQYF.

This chain joins TRBV4-3 and TRBJ2-1; 8 nucleotides agree with TRBD2. The J segment lost 3 bases and the V segment lost 4 bases, leaving 5 bases of the junction unmatched. This CDR3 contains 15 residues. Germline V gene lookup returns CDR1 LGHNA and CDR2 YSLEER. The CDR3 nucleotides are TGCGCCAGCAGCCCACTAGCGGATCACTACAATGAGCAGTTCTTC. As protein: CASSPLADHYNEQFF.

This clonotype was seen more than once but under ten times. This sequence joins TRBV6-5 and TRBJ2-5, with D maybe TRBD2 (5 bases). Trimming removed 2 bases at V and 5 bases at J, with 9 bases between. The CDR3 covers 13 residues. Germline V gene data show CDR1 as MNHEY and CDR2 as SVGAGI. DNA for the CDR3: TGTGCCAGCAGTTACGCGTGGGAGGAGACCCAGTACTTC. Its protein is CASSYAWEETQYF.

This chain uses TRBV11-2 with TRBJ2-7, with a tentative D call TRBD2 (5 bases). The germline CDR1 and CDR2 sequences are SGHAT and FQNNGV. V shed 0 bases and J shed 0 bases, with 6 bases lying between them. CDR3 size: 14 residues. The CDR3 spells CASSLEAGSYEQYF. CDR3 sequence (DNA): TGTGCCAGCAGCTTAGAGGCGGGCTCCTACGAGCAGTACTTC.

The rearrangement joins TRBV29-1 to TRBJ1-2, with TRBD1 as a possible D gene (6 bases). V lost 6 bases and J 4 bases, leaving 12 bases between the germline ends. The CDR3 length is 12 residues. Germline CDR1 is SQVTM and CDR2 is ANQGSEA. The CDR3 reads CSVRTATYGYTF. CDR3 coding DNA: TGCAGCGTGAGGACAGCAACCTATGGCTACACCTTC.

This clonotype was observed at least ten times. The gene calls are TRBV12-3 or TRBV12-4 and TRBJ1-5, with 7 bases matching TRBD1. This CDR3 has 15 residues. With 7 bases clipped from V and 4 bases from J, the junction kept 10 bases outside the gene matches. CDR3 residues: CASTREGGANQPQHF. CDR3 sequence (DNA): TGTGCCAGCACCAGAGAAGGGGGCGCAAATCAGCCCCAGCATTTT.

This clonotype has ten or more counts. The rearrangement uses TRBV20-1 and TRBJ1-2; D gene ambiguous. CDR1 and CDR2 (germline): DFQATT, SNEGSKA (reference sequence). Trimming removed 4 bases at V and 8 bases at J, with 14 bases between. CDR3 length: 12 amino acids. The CDR3 DNA sequence: TGCAGTGCTATGGGAGGGCCGGGCGGCTACACCTTC. Its translation: CSAMGGPGGYTF.

V is TRBV20-1 and J is TRBJ2-3, with TRBD2 matching over 8 bases. From germline, CDR1 is DFQATT and CDR2 SNEGSKA (reference sequence). V was clipped by 0 bases and J by 7 bases; unmatched bases: 9. The CDR3 loop spans 15 amino acids. For the CDR3, the DNA is TGCAGTGCTAGAGATAAGCGGGAGACGTTTTATACGCAGTATTTT. Protein product: CSARDKRETFYTQYF.

The V call is TRBV2, the J call TRBJ1-3; a weak D match, TRBD1 (6 bases). This CDR3 is built from 15 residues. CDR1 and CDR2 (germline): SNHLY, FYNNEI. V shed 4 bases and J shed 1 base, with 11 bases lying between them. Written as DNA, the CDR3 is TGTGCCAGCAGTGTCGGCAGGGGTTCTGGAAACACCATATATTTT. It is translated as CASSVGRGSGNTIYF.

As to this clonotype: One base away lies a much larger clone, so this may be a sequencing read error. This chain joins TRBV24-1 and TRBJ1-2; a weak D match, TRBD1 (5 bases). CDR1 and CDR2 from the germline V gene are KGHDR and SFDVKD. This CDR3 is 13 amino acids long. Between the trimmed V and J ends, which lost 0 bases and 7 bases, there was a span of 8 bases. DNA for the CDR3: TGTGCCACCAGTGATTTGCTTGGGACTGGCTACACCTTC. This translates into CATSDLLGTGYTF.

The chain employs TRBV25-1 and TRBJ2-3; possible D gene TRBD1, 6 bases. TRBJ1-5 matches the DNA end more closely, so the J call is doubtful. Germline V gives CDR1 MGHDK, CDR2 SYGVNS. CDR3 length equals 14 residues. As DNA, the CDR3 is TGTGCCAGCAGCAGGGGTTTAGACACAGATACGCAGCATTTT. It codes for CASSRGLDTDTQHF.

This chain connects TRBV2 to TRBJ2-3, with D hard to call. Trimming pared 4 bases from V and 6 bases from J, leaving 14 bases between. Looked up from germline, CDR1 is SNHLY and CDR2 is FYNNEI. The CDR3 covers 14 residues. The CDR3 DNA reads as TGTGCCAGCAGTGTTCTAGGCCAGACCGATACGCAGTATTTT. This codes for CASSVLGQTDTQYF.

This clonotype occurred a few times. This chain links TRBV20-1 with TRBJ2-7; tentatively, D is TRBD1 or TRBD2 (6 bases each). The CDR3 loop spans 14 amino acids. V lost 3 bases and J lost 0, with 12 bases in between. Looked up from germline, CDR1 is DFQATT and CDR2 is SNEGSKA (reference sequence). The CDR3 nucleotides are TGCAGTGCTAGTGGGGGGCCCTTCTCCTACGAGCAGTACTTC. It is translated as CSASGGPFSYEQYF.

This clonotype was detected a few times. V is TRBV20-1 and J is TRBJ2-4; TRBD2 matches at 13 bases. V was pared by 5 bases and J by 5 bases, with 9 bases of the junction left unmatched. The CDR3 length is 16 residues. Germline lookup yields CDR1 DFQATT and CDR2 SNEGSKA (reference sequence). CDR3 DNA: TGCAGTGCTTCCATTGGACTAGCGGGGGCCGAAAACATTCAGTACTTC. Translating gives CSASIGLAGAENIQYF.

This clonotype appeared a few times. The CDR3 here is CASSLGLGRNNYGYTF. The DNA of the CDR3 is TGTGCCAGCAGTTTGGGACTGGGCAGGAATAACTATGGCTACACCTTC. J is TRBJ1-2 and V is TRBV12-3 or TRBV12-4, with a tentative D call TRBD1 (5 bases). The V end lost 3 bases, the J end lost 1 base, and 15 bases lay between the germline ends. The CDR3 contains 16 residues.